This T cell receptor (beta chain) originates from a study of T cell responses to AZD1222 COVID-19 vaccine. Looked up from germline, CDR1 is KGHSH and CDR2 is LQKENI. J was trimmed by 0 bases and V by 8 bases; bases with no gene match: 7. This CDR3 has 14 residues. Comments on this clone: Its cognate antigen is unknown.

Data came from immunoSEQ multiplex PCR; TCRdb stores just in-frame clones and leaves some out. The table shows some 150,000 clones, with roughly 89% occurring only once. Study findings and constraints: Donors were largely white British and mainly female; clonal diversity was possibly underestimated.

This clonotype originated in an adult in good health. This specimen consisted of peripheral blood, obtained on day 0 of AZD1222 vaccination. V gene TRBV18 combines with J gene TRBJ2-7, with 7 positions matching TRBD2. CDR3 sequence reads: CASGDERGSYEQYF. CDR3 in DNA: TGTGCCAGCGGCGACGAGCGGGGCTCCTACGAGCAGTACTTC.